The sequence of this T cell receptor (beta chain) was determined in a study of T cells in Graves' hyperthyroidism and ophthalmopathy. The source material, RNA transcripts, was used to amplify TCR beta CDR3 regions. Researchers ran a first-round RT-PCR on the TCR CDR3 using the HTBI primer set. Each CDR3 protein gets one entry after TCRdb re-called the multiplex PCR reads with MiXCR. The sample lists some 600,000 distinct CDR3 sequences, about 14% seen once, with 4.5% to 6% in the top ten. Germline V gene sequence: CDR1 SGHNT, CDR2 YENEEA. This CDR3 spans 18 amino acids. Trimming cost V 1 base and J 1 base, with 19 bases left between them.

The sequenced sample was blood. The rearrangement joins TRBV11-3 to TRBJ1-1, with D tentatively TRBD1 (5 bases). The clonotype originates from a woman aged 25 to 39 with Graves' hyperthyroidism that later progressed to Graves' ophthalmopathy. CDR3 in DNA: TGTGCCAGCAGCTTAGGGCCGGGGGTGCCAGGTAAGAACACTGAAGCTTTCTTT. As protein: CASSLGPGVPGKNTEAFF.